These 29 T cell receptor beta chains came from one sample sequenced in a study of T cell responses to AZD1222 COVID-19 vaccine. This table comes from immunoSEQ multiplex PCR, and its TCRdb copy is limited to in-frame clones, with some not included. The data contain 150,000 to 180,000 clones, 88% of them seen just once; the ten biggest clones take up around 3%. Sample: peripheral blood, taken on day 0 of AZD1222 vaccination. These receptors all stem from an adult in good health.

V is TRBV27 and J is TRBJ1-2; TRBD1 matches 7 bases. The CDR3 loop spans 15 amino acids. Germline CDR1 MNHEY, CDR2 SMNVEV (reference sequence). V shed 6 bases, J shed 2 bases, and the junction held 9 bases outside the gene matches. This chain's CDR3 is CASSRSTGVNYGYTF. The CDR3 region has the DNA TGTGCCAGCAGCCGATCTACAGGGGTGAACTATGGCTACACCTTC.

The rearrangement joins TRBV6-1 to TRBJ1-1; a weak D match, TRBD1 (5 bases). Germline loops: CDR1 MNHNS, CDR2 SASEGT. Trimming took 6 bases from V and 4 from J, leaving 15 bases between them. This CDR3 contains 14 residues. The CDR3 DNA reads as TGTGCCAGCAGCCTACTGGGGGTATCCACTGAAGCTTTCTTT. This sequence encodes CASSLLGVSTEAFF.

V usage is TRBV21-1 and J usage is TRBJ2-5; TRBD2 is the table's D call, not checked against the DNA. TRBV21-1 corresponds to a pseudogene. This CDR3 spans 15 amino acids. Here the CDR3 reads CASSSGITMWETQYF. Written as DNA, the CDR3 is TGTGCCAGCAGCAGCGGAATTACTATGTGGGAGACCCAGTACTTC.

This chain links TRBV7-2 with TRBJ1-5; TRBD1 aligns across 9 bases. Germline CDR1 is SGHTA and CDR2 is FQGNSA. V shed 6 bases and J 6 bases; nucleotides not matched to a gene: 12. The CDR3 sequence is 16 residues long. CDR3 loop: CASSPGQGQGSQPQHF. Here the CDR3 DNA reads TGTGCCAGCAGTCCGGGACAGGGTCAAGGTAGTCAGCCCCAGCATTTT.

The chain joins TRBV19 to TRBJ1-6; 10 bases match TRBD1. CDR1 and CDR2 (germline): LNHDA, SQIVND (reference sequence). The CDR3 covers 17 residues. Losses at the gene ends were 6 bases for V and 5 bases for J; bases not matched to a gene: 10. Here the CDR3 DNA reads TGTGCCAGTAGATCGGACAGGGGGTTTGCGGATAATTCACCCCTCCACTTT. It encodes CASRSDRGFADNSPLHF.

The J gene is TRBJ2-7, the V gene TRBV5-4; TRBD2 matches 12 bases. Germline trimming cut 3 bases from V and 2 bases from J; bases unmatched to any gene: 6. Germline CDR1 and CDR2: SGHNT and YYREEE (reference sequence). There are 16 residues in the CDR3. The CDR3 DNA is TGTGCCAGCAGCTCTAGCGGGGGGGTTGGGACCTACGAGCAGTACTTC. It yields the protein CASSSSGGVGTYEQYF.

V usage is TRBV11-2 and J usage is TRBJ1-4, with unresolved D. Germline CDR1 and CDR2: SGHAT and FQNNGV. The CDR3 length is 16 residues. The V and J ends lost 1 base and 8 bases respectively, with 17 bases between them. This CDR3 is CASSLVGMASQEKLFF. The CDR3 bases are TGTGCCAGCAGCTTAGTGGGTATGGCCAGCCAGGAAAAACTGTTTTTT.

The rearrangement links TRBV5-1 to TRBJ1-3; D perhaps matches TRBD1 (6 bases). Deletions cut 2 bases from V and 3 bases from J, with 12 bases between. The CDR3 length is 15 residues. The germline gives CDR1 SGHRS, CDR2 YFSETQ. In nucleotides, the CDR3 is TGCGCCAGCAGCTTAGAAGGGGGGAGTGGAAACACCATATATTTT. Its translation is CASSLEGGSGNTIYF.

This chain uses TRBV5-4 with TRBJ2-3, with 8 bases identical to TRBD2. Looked up from germline, CDR1 is SGHNT and CDR2 is YYREEE (reference sequence). CDR3 length equals 16 residues. Trimming cost V 4 bases and J 0 bases; bases outside gene matches: 7. The CDR3 nucleotides are TGTGCCAGCAGCGGTATAGCGGGGACTAGCACAGATACGCAGTATTTT. Its protein is CASSGIAGTSTDTQYF.

Details on this clone: This specimen includes other DNA sequences encoding the same CDR3. V and J are TRBV7-2 and TRBJ2-7; no firm D call. Per germline, CDR1 SGHTA and CDR2 FQGNSA. The CDR3 has 11 residues. Trimming took off 5 bases at V and 2 bases at J, with 4 bases between the two ends. The CDR3 spells CASSPAYEQYF. CDR3 coding DNA: TGTGCCAGCAGCCCTGCCTACGAGCAGTACTTC.

The gene calls are TRBV27 and TRBJ2-1; 9 bases match TRBD2. After removal of 3 bases from V and 6 bases from J, the junction contained 6 bases not matched to a gene. CDR1 MNHEY and CDR2 SMNVEV come from the germline V gene (reference sequence). The CDR3 extends over 15 amino acids. The CDR3 here is CASSFPAGGLNEQFF. The CDR3 nucleotides read TGTGCCAGCAGTTTCCCAGCGGGGGGCCTCAATGAGCAGTTCTTC.

The genes are TRBV7-6 and TRBJ2-5; D could derive from TRBD1 or TRBD2 (6 bases each). The germline V gene has CDR1 SGHVS and CDR2 FNYEAQ. The CDR3 is 14 amino acids. V was cut by 10 bases and J by 3 bases, with 18 bases left in between. CDR3 nucleotide sequence: TGTGCCACCCAGAGGGGGGCGGGGAAAGAGACCCAGTACTTC. This encodes CATQRGAGKETQYF.

This sequence joins TRBV18 and TRBJ2-1; 15 nucleotides line up with TRBD2. Germline trimming cut 6 bases from V and 1 base from J; bases unmatched to any gene: 10. Germline V CDR1 and CDR2: KGHSH, LQKENI. This CDR3 spans 19 amino acids. CDR3 protein: CASSLRTSGGARSYNEQFF. CDR3 in DNA: TGTGCCAGCTCTCTCCGGACTAGCGGGGGGGCCCGGTCCTACAATGAGCAGTTCTTC.

This CDR3 is CASSEHTYEQYF. The DNA of the CDR3 is TGTGCCAGCAGTGAACACACCTACGAGCAGTACTTC. The chain employs TRBV2 and TRBJ2-7, with D unresolved. CDR1 and CDR2 from the germline V gene are SNHLY and FYNNEI. The CDR3 spans 12 residues. The V end lost 2 bases, the J end lost 2 bases, and 4 bases lay between the germline ends. The full variable domain, in which reference TRBV2 and TRBJ2-7 provide the parts outside the CDR3, is EPEVTQTPSHQVTQMGQEVILRCVPISNHLYFYWYRQILGQKVEFLVSFYNNEISEKSEIFDDQFSVERPDGSNFTLKIRSTKLEDSAMYFCASSEHTYEQYFGPGTRLTVT.

This chain uses TRBV11-2 with TRBJ2-7, with a weak D call TRBD1 (5 bases). CDR1 and CDR2 from the germline V gene are SGHAT and FQNNGV. V lost 0 bases and J 2 bases, leaving 14 bases between the germline ends. CDR3 size: 16 residues. The CDR3 protein is CASSLDPNQGTYEQYF. DNA for the CDR3: TGTGCCAGCAGCTTAGATCCGAACCAGGGAACCTACGAGCAGTACTTC.

The V call is TRBV5-1, the J call TRBJ2-1; 11 nucleotides align to TRBD1. Germline lookup yields CDR1 SGHRS and CDR2 YFSETQ. The CDR3 is 15 residues long. After removal of 0 bases from V and 7 bases from J, the junction contained 3 bases not matched to a gene. Here the CDR3 DNA reads TGCGCCAGCAGCTTGGAGGACAGGGGGCAGAATGAGCAGTTCTTC. Translated, it gives CASSLEDRGQNEQFF.

The V call is TRBV28, the J call TRBJ1-5, with D uncertain. V was clipped by 1 base and J by 3 bases, with 10 bases between them. The CDR3 is 15 residues long. Germline-derived CDR1 and CDR2 are MDHEN and SYDVKM. As DNA, the CDR3 is TGTGCCAGCAGTTTATTTGGGCAACTCAATCAGCCCCAGCATTTT. Translation gives CASSLFGQLNQPQHF.

V is TRBV10-3 and J is TRBJ2-2; 10 nucleotides align to TRBD1. The ends lost 3 bases at V and 6 bases at J; junction bases unmatched: 13. The CDR3 totals 18 residues. CDR1 ENHRY and CDR2 SYGVKD come from the germline V gene. The CDR3 sequence is CAISDSNRGQGSPGELFF. CDR3 nucleotides: TGTGCCATCAGTGACTCCAACCGGGGACAGGGGTCGCCCGGGGAGCTGTTTTTT.

In its sample, this clone was seen once. The rearrangement uses TRBV19 and TRBJ2-5; 8 bases line up with TRBD2. This CDR3 region has 16 residues. Germline V gene data show CDR1 as LNHDA and CDR2 as SQIVND (reference sequence). The V and J ends lost 8 bases and 5 bases, in that order; junction bases with no gene match: 16. The CDR3 DNA is TGTGCCAGTTCCGACGCGGGGGGTTCCTTGTCGGAGACCCAGTACTTC. Residues: CASSDAGGSLSETQYF.

V gene TRBV25-1 combines with J gene TRBJ1-4; maybe TRBD1 (6 bases). The V gene's germline CDR1 is MGHDK and CDR2 SYGVNS. This CDR3 has 15 amino acids. Trimming left V 6 bases short and J 3 bases short, with 14 bases between. The CDR3 sequence is CASSRATGANEKLFF. CDR3 nucleotide sequence: TGTGCCAGCAGCCGTGCGACAGGAGCTAATGAAAAACTGTTTTTT.

The chain uses TRBV7-9 and TRBJ2-1; D is unresolved. This CDR3 is built from 12 residues. From germline, CDR1 is SEHNR and CDR2 FQNEAQ (reference sequence). Trimming shortened V by 6 bases and J by 10 bases, and 13 bases separated the two germline ends. The CDR3 loop is CASRNDLGEQFF. CDR3 nucleotides: TGTGCCAGCAGAAACGACCTGGGGGAGCAGTTCTTC.

The rearrangement links TRBV28 to TRBJ2-1; D may be TRBD2 (5 bases). V gave up 3 bases and J gave up 3 bases, with 6 bases separating them. The CDR3 runs 13 residues. From germline, CDR1 is MDHEN and CDR2 SYDVKM. The CDR3 sequence: CASSFRDYNEQFF. The CDR3 region has the DNA TGTGCCAGCAGTTTCCGGGACTACAATGAGCAGTTCTTC.

Here the CDR3 reads CSVSPGLAGEQFF. CDR3 DNA sequence: TGCAGCGTGAGCCCGGGACTAGCGGGAGAGCAGTTCTTC. The chain combines TRBV29-1 with TRBJ2-1; 13 bases are shared with TRBD2. Germline CDR1 and CDR2: SQVTM and ANQGSEA. The CDR3 is made up of 13 amino acids. V dropped 6 bases and J dropped 10; count of bases not matched to a gene: 6.

The chain couples TRBV7-2 to TRBJ1-3; TRBD1 aligns across 8 bases. CDR3 size: 16 residues. J lost 4 bases, V lost 1 base, and 6 bases had no gene match. Germline loops: CDR1 SGHTA, CDR2 FQGNSA. CDR3 region: CASSLGGQGAGNTIYF. CDR3 in DNA: TGTGCCAGCAGCTTAGGAGGGCAGGGGGCCGGAAACACCATATATTTT.

V gene TRBV6-5 combines with J gene TRBJ1-5; D gene uncertain. CDR1 and CDR2 (germline): MNHEY, SVGAGI. There are 15 residues in the CDR3. V lost 6 bases, J lost 3 bases, and 15 bases lay in between. The CDR3 sequence is CASRPSSGYNQPQHF. The CDR3 DNA reads TGTGCCAGCAGACCTTCGTCGGGTTACAATCAGCCCCAGCATTTT.

The chain uses TRBV28 and TRBJ2-7; no definite D call. Germline V CDR1 and CDR2: MDHEN, SYDVKM. With 5 bases removed from V and 4 bases from J, the gap between germline ends came to 15 bases. The CDR3 runs 14 residues. The CDR3 spells CASSQVGIGYEQYF. CDR3 sequence (DNA): TGTGCCAGCAGTCAAGTAGGTATCGGGTACGAGCAGTACTTC.

In its sample, this clone was seen a few times. V gene TRBV7-2 combines with J gene TRBJ2-4; D unresolved. This CDR3 has 13 amino acids. Germline CDR1 SGHTA, CDR2 FQGNSA. V was trimmed by 1 base and J by 5 bases, leaving 6 bases between them. CDR3 sequence reads: CASSLGVENIQYF. DNA of the CDR3: TGTGCCAGCAGCTTAGGCGTGGAAAACATTCAGTACTTC. Based on the CDR3 plus reference TRBV7-2 and TRBJ2-4, the full variable domain is GAGVSQSPSNKVTEKGKDVELRCDPISGHTALYWYRQSLGQGLEFLIYFQGNSAPDKSGLPSDRFSAERTGGSVSTLTIQRTQQEDSAVYLCASSLGVENIQYFGAGTRLSVL.

The rearrangement links TRBV23-1 to TRBJ1-6; 10 bases are shared with TRBD1. TRBV23-1 is recorded as an ORF, its role being uncertain. Trimming took 0 bases from V and 5 from J; bases not matched to a gene: 7. The CDR3 runs to 18 residues. The CDR3, as DNA: TGCGCCAGCAGTCAATCGGGACAGGGGCCAAGAAATAATTCACCCCTCCACTTT. Translated: CASSQSGQGPRNNSPLHF.

This clone was counted once. The chain joins TRBV29-1 to TRBJ1-2; D gene uncertain. V lost 0 bases to trimming and J lost 8 bases, with 13 bases between them. The CDR3 length is 13 residues. Germline V gene sequence: CDR1 SQVTM, CDR2 ANQGSEA. The CDR3 protein is CSVEDSDQWGYTF. The CDR3 DNA reads TGCAGCGTTGAAGATTCCGACCAATGGGGCTACACCTTC.